This TCR beta chain is drawn from a study of technical replicates of blood from several donors. This clone has a single count. Clones were sequenced by immunoSEQ multiplex PCR, and TCRdb holds only the in-frame ones, with some missing. The sample includes some 48,000 clones, approximately 95% of them seen just once. Germline V gene data show CDR1 as WSHSY and CDR2 as SAAADI. The CDR3 sequence is 17 residues long. J gave up 0 bases and V 6 bases, and 6 bases lay outside the gene matches. This receptor was obtained from a human donor in good health. The sample comprised T cells isolated from PBMCs. The chain is built from TRBV10-2 and TRBJ2-2, with 11 positions matching TRBD2. The CDR3 protein is CASSWGGLAANTGELFF. The CDR3 nucleotides are TGCGCCAGCAGCTGGGGGGGACTAGCGGCGAACACCGGGGAGCTGTTTTTT.